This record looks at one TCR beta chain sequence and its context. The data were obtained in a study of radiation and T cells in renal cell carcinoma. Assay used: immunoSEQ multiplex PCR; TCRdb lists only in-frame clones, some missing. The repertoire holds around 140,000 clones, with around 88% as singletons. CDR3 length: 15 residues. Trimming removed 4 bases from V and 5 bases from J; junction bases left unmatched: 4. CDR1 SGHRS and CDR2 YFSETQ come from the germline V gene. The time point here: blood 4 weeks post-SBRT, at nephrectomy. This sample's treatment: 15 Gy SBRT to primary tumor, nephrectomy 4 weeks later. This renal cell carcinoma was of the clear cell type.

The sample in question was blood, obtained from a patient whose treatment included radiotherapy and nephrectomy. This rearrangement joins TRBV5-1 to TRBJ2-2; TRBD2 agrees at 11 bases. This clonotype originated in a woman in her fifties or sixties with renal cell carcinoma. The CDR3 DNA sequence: TGCGCCAGCAGCCTCGGGACTAGCGGTACCGGGGAGCTGTTTTTT. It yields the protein CASSLGTSGTGELFF.